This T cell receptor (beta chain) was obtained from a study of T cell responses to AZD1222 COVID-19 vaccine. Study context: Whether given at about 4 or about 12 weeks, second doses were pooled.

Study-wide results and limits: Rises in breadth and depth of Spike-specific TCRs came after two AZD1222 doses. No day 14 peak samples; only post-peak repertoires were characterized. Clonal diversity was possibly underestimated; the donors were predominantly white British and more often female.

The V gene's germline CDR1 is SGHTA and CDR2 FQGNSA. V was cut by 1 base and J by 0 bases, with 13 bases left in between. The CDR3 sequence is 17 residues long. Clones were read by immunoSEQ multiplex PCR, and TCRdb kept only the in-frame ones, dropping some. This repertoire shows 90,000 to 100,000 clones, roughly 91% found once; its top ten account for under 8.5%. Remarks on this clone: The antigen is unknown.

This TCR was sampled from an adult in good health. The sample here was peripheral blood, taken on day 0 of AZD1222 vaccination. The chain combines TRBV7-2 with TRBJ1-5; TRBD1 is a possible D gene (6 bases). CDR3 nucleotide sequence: TGTGCCAGCAGCTTAGGGTCCGGGGGCAATAGCAATCAGCCCCAGCATTTT. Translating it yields CASSLGSGGNSNQPQHF.